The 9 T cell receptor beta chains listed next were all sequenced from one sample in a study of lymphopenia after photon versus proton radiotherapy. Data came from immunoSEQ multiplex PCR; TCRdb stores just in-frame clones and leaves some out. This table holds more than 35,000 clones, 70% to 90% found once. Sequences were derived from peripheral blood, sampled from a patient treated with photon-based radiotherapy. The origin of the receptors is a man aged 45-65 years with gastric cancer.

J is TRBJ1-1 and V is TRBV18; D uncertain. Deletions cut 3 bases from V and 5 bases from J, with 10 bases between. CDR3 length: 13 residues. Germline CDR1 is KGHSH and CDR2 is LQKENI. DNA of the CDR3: TGTGCCAGCTCACCGGGGATAGGGACTGAAGCTTTCTTT. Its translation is CASSPGIGTEAFF.

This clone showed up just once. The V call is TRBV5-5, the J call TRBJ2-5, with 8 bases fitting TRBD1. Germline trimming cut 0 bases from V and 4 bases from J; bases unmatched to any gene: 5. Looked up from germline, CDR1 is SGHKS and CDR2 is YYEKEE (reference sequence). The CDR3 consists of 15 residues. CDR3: CASSLDQGASETQYF. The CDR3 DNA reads TGTGCCAGCAGCTTGGATCAGGGGGCATCAGAGACCCAGTACTTC.

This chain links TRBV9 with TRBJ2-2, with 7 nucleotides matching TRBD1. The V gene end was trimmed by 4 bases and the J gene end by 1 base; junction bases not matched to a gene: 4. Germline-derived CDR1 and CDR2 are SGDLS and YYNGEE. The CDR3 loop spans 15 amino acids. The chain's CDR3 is CASSPGQVNTGELFF. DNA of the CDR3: TGTGCCAGCAGCCCCGGACAGGTGAACACCGGGGAGCTGTTTTTT. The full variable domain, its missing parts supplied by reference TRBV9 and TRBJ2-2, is DSGVTQTPKHLITATGQRVTLRCSPRSGDLSVYWYQQSLDQGLQFLIQYYNGEERAKGNILERFSAQQFPDLHSELNLSSLELGDSALYFCASSPGQVNTGELFFGEGSRLTVL.

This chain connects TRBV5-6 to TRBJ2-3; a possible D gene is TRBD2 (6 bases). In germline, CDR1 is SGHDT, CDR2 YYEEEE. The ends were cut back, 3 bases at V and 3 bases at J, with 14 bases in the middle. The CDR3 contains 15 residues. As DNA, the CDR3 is TGTGCCAGCAGCTCAGTTAGGCTAGCGACAGATACGCAGTATTTT. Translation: CASSSVRLATDTQYF.

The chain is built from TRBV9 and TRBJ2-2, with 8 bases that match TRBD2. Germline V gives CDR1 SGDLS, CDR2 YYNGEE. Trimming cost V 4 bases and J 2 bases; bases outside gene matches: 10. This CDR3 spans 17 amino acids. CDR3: CASSPADTSGNTGELFF. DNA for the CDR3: TGTGCCAGCAGCCCCGCCGATACTAGCGGCAACACCGGGGAGCTGTTTTTT. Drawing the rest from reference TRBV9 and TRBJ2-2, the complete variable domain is DSGVTQTPKHLITATGQRVTLRCSPRSGDLSVYWYQQSLDQGLQFLIQYYNGEERAKGNILERFSAQQFPDLHSELNLSSLELGDSALYFCASSPADTSGNTGELFFGEGSRLTVL.

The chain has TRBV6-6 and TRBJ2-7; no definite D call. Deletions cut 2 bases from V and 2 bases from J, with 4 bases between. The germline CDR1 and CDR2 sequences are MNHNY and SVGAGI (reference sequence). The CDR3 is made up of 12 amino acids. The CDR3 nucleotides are TGTGCCAGCAGTTACGGGCCCTACGAGCAGTACTTC. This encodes CASSYGPYEQYF.

Written as DNA, the CDR3 is TGTGCCAGCAGTTACGGAGATGAGGGAGGCTACACCTTC. It translates to CASSYGDEGGYTF. The chain combines TRBV6-6 with TRBJ1-2; D uncertain. V lost 2 bases and J 8 bases, leaving 12 bases between the germline ends. From germline, CDR1 is MNHNY and CDR2 SVGAGI (reference sequence). The CDR3 runs to 13 residues.

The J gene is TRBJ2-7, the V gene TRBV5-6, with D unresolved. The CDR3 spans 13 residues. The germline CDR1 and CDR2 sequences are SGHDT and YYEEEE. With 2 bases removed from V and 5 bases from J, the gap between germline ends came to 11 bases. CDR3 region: CASSFGVGNEQYF. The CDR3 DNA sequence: TGTGCCAGCAGCTTTGGGGTAGGGAACGAGCAGTACTTC.

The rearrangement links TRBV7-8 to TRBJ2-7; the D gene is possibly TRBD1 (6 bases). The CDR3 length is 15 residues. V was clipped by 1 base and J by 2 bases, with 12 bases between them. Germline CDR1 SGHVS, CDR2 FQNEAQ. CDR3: CASSLGQVPTYEQYF. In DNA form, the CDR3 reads TGTGCCAGCAGCTTAGGACAGGTTCCAACCTACGAGCAGTACTTC.